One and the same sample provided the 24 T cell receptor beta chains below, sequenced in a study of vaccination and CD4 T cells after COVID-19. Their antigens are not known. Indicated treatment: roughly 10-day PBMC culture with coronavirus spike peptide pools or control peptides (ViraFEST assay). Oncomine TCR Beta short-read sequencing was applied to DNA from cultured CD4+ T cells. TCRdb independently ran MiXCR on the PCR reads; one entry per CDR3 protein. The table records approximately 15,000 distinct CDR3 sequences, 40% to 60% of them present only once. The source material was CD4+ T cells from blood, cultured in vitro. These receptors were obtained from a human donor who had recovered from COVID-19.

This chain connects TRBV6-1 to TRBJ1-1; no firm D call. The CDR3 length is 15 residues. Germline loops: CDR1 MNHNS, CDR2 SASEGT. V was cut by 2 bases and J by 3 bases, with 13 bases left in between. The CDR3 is CASSENWGADTEAFF. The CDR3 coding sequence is TGTGCCAGCAGTGAAAACTGGGGAGCGGACACTGAAGCTTTCTTT.

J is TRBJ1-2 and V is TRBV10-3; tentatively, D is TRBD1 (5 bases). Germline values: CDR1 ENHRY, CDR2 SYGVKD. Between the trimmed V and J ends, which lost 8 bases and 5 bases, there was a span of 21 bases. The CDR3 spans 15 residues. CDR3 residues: CAIGKGQTSEYGYTF. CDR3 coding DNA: TGTGCCATCGGGAAAGGACAAACATCCGAATATGGCTACACCTTC.

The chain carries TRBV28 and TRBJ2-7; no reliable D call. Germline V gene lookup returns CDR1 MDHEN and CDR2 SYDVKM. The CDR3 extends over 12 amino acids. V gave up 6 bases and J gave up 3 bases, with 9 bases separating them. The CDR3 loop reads CASSISGYEQYF. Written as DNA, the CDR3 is TGTGCCAGCAGCATATCAGGCTACGAGCAGTACTTC.

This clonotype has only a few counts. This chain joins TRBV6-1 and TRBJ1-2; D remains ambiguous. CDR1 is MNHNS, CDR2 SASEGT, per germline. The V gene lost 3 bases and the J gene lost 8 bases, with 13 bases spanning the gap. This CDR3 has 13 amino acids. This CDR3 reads CASSEGDWSGYTF. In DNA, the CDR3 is TGTGCCAGCAGTGAGGGAGATTGGAGCGGCTACACCTTC.

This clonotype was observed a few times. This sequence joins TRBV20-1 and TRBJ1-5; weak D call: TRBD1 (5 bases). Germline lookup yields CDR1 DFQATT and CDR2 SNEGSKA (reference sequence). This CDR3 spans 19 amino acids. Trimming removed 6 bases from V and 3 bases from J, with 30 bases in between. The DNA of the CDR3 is TGCAGTGCCCTAGCTCGGGCTCGGTCAGGGTCGTTCAACAATCAGCCCCAGCATTTT. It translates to CSALARARSGSFNNQPQHF.

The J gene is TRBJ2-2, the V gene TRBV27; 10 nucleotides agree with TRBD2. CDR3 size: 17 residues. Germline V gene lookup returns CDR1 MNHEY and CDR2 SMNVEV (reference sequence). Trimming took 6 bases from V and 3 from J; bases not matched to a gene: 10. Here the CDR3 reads CASRNLAGGFYTGELFF. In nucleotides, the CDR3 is TGTGCCAGCAGAAATTTAGCGGGGGGATTCTACACCGGGGAGCTGTTTTTT.

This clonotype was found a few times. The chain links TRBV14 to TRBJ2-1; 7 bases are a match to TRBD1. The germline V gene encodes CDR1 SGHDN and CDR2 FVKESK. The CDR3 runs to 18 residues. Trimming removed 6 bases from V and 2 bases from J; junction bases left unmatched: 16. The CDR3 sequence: CASSQPGSGTVTYNEQFF. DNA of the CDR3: TGTGCCAGCAGTCAACCAGGGTCCGGGACAGTAACCTACAATGAGCAGTTCTTC. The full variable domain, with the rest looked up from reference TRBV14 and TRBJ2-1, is EAGVTQFPSHSVIEKGQTVTLRCDPISGHDNLYWYRRVMGKEIKFLLHFVKESKQDESGMPNNRFLAERTGGTYSTLKVQPAELEDSGVYFCASSQPGSGTVTYNEQFFGPGTRLTVL.

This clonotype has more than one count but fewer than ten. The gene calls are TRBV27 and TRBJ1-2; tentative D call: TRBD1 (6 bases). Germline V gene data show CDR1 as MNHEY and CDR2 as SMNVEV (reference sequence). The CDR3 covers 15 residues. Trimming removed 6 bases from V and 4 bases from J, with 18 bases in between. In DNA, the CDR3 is TGTGCCAGCAGCCGAACAGGGTTCCGAGCCTATGGCTACACCTTC. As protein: CASSRTGFRAYGYTF.

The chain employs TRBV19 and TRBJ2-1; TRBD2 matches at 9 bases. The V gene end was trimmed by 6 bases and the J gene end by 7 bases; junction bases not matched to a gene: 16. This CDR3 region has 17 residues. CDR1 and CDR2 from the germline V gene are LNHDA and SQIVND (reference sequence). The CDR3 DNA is TGTGCCAGTAGACCCCCCGGGAATAGCGGGAGAGGAAATGAGCAGTTCTTC. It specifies CASRPPGNSGRGNEQFF.

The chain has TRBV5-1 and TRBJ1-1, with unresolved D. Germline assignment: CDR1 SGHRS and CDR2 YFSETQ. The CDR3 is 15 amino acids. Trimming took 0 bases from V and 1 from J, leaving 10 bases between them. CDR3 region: CASSLEGAGNTEAFF. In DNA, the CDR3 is TGCGCCAGCAGCTTGGAAGGTGCGGGGAACACTGAAGCTTTCTTT.

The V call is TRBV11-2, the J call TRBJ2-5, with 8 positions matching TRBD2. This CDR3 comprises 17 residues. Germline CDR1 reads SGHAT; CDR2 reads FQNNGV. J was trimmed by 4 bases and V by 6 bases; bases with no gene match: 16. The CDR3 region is CASSPGGPRIGGETQYF. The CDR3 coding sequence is TGTGCCAGCAGTCCGGGGGGGCCTCGGATCGGGGGAGAGACCCAGTACTTC. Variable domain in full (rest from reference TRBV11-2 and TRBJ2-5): EAGVAQSPRYKIIEKRQSVAFWCNPISGHATLYWYQQILGQGPKLLIQFQNNGVVDDSQLPKDRFSAERLKGVDSTLKIQPAKLEDSAVYLCASSPGGPRIGGETQYFGPGTRLLVL.

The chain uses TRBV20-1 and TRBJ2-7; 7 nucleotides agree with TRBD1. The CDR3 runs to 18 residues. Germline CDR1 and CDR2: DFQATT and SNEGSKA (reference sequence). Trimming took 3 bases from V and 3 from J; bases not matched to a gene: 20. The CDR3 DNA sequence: TGCAGTGCTAGGACACAGGGGCCCCACCTATCTATGAACTACGAGCAGTACTTC. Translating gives CSARTQGPHLSMNYEQYF.

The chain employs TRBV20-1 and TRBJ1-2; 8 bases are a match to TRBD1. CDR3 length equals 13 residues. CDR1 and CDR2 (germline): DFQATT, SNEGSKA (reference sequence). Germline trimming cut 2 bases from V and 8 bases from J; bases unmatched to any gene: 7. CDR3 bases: TGCAGTGCTAGACGAATGACAGGGGACGGCTACACCTTC. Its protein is CSARRMTGDGYTF.

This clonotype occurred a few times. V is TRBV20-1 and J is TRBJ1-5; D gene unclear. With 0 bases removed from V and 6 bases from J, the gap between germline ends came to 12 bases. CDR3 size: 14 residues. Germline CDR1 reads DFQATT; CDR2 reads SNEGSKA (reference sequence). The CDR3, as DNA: TGCAGTGCTAGAGATCGTCGGGTTGGTCAGCCCCAGCATTTT. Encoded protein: CSARDRRVGQPQHF.

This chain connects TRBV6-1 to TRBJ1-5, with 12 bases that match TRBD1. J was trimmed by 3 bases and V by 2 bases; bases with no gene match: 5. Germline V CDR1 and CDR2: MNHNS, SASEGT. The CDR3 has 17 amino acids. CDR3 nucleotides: TGTGCCAGCAGTGAACTGGGGACAGGGGGCTCCAATCAGCCCCAGCATTTT. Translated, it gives CASSELGTGGSNQPQHF.

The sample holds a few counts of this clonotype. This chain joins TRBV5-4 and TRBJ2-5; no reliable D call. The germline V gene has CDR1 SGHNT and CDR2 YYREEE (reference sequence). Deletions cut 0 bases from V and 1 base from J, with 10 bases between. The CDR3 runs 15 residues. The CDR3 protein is CASSLGTGFQETQYF. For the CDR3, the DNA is TGTGCCAGCAGCTTGGGGACCGGTTTCCAAGAGACCCAGTACTTC.

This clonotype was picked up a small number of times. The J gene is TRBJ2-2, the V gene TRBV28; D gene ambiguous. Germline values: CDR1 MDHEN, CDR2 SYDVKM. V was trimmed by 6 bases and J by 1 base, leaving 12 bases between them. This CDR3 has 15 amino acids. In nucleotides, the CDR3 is TGTGCCAGCAGGGGTCGACCGGGGAACACCGGGGAGCTGTTTTTT. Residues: CASRGRPGNTGELFF. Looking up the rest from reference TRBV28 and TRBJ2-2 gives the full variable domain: DVKVTQSSRYLVKRTGEKVFLECVQDMDHENMFWYRQDPGLGLRLIYFSYDVKMKEKGDIPEGYSVSREKKERFSLILESASTNQTSMYLCASRGRPGNTGELFFGEGSRLTVL.

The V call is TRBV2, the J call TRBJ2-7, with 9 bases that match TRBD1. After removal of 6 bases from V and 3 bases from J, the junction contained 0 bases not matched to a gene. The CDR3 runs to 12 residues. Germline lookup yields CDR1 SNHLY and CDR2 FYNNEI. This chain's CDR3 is CASRDRGYEQYF. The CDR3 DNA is TGTGCCAGCAGGGACAGGGGCTACGAGCAGTACTTC.

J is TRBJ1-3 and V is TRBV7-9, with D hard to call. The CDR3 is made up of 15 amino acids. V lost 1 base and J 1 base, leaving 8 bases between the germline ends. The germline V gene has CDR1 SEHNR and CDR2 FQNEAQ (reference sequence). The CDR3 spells CASSLEWGSGNTIYF. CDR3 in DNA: TGTGCCAGCAGCTTAGAGTGGGGATCTGGAAACACCATATATTTT.

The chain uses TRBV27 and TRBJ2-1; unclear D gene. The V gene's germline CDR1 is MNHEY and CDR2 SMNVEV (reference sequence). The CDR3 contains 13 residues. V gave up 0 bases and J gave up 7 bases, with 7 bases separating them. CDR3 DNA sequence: TGTGCCAGCAGTTTATCGGTTTGGAATGAGCAGTTCTTC. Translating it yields CASSLSVWNEQFF.

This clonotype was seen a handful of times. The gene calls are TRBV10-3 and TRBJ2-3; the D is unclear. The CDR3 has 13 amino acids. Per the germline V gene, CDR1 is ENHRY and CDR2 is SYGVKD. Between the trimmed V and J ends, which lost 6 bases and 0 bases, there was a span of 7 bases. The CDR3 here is CAIRAGSTDTQYF. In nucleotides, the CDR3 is TGTGCCATCAGGGCTGGCAGCACAGATACGCAGTATTTT.

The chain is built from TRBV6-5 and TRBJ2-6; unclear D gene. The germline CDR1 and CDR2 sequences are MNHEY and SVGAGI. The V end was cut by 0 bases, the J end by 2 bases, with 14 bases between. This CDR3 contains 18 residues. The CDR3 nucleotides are TGTGCCAGCAGTTACTCGACGTATAAGGAGCCTGGGGCCAACGTCCTGACTTTC. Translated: CASSYSTYKEPGANVLTF.

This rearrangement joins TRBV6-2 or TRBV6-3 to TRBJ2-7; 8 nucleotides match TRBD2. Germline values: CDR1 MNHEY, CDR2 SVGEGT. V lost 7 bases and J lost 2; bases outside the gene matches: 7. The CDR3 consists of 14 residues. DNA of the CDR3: TGTGCCAGCACCTACGGACTAGCCACCTACGAGCAGTACTTC. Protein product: CASTYGLATYEQYF.

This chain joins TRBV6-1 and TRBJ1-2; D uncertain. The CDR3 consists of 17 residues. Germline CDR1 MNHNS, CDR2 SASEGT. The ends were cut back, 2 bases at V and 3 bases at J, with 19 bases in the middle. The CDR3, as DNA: TGTGCCAGCAGTGAAACGGAGCGCCCAATACCATACTATGGCTACACCTTC. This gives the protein CASSETERPIPYYGYTF.